These 21 T cell receptor beta chains share one sample of origin, sequenced in a study of T cell changes during pregnancy in multiple sclerosis. Repertoires were generated with immunoSEQ multiplex PCR, while TCRdb's copy carries only in-frame clones and drops some. Of roughly 120,000 clones listed, roughly 92% are singletons. The starting material was peripheral blood, obtained in the third trimester of pregnancy. These receptors were collected from a female donor with multiple sclerosis, enrolled in a pregnancy study.

The genes are TRBV6-1 and TRBJ2-3; 7 bases are a match to TRBD1. The germline CDR1 and CDR2 sequences are MNHNS and SASEGT. This CDR3 has 13 amino acids. The ends lost 2 bases at V and 6 bases at J; junction bases unmatched: 2. This chain's CDR3 is CASSEIRGDTQYF. Written as DNA, the CDR3 is TGTGCCAGCAGTGAAATCAGGGGGGATACGCAGTATTTT.

The chain has TRBV6-1 and TRBJ2-7; 7 bases are a match to TRBD2. Trimming cost V 6 bases and J 2 bases; bases outside gene matches: 10. This CDR3 contains 15 residues. The germline V gene has CDR1 MNHNS and CDR2 SASEGT. The CDR3 loop reads CASRTKRDTPYEQYF. The DNA of the CDR3 is TGTGCCAGCAGGACGAAGCGGGATACCCCCTACGAGCAGTACTTC.

In its sample, this clone was seen once. The DNA of the CDR3 is TGTGCCAGCAGCTCTAGCGGGGGAAACAATGAGCAGTTCTTC. It yields the protein CASSSSGGNNEQFF. The chain joins TRBV7-3 to TRBJ2-1, with TRBD2 matching 10 bases. The CDR3 runs to 14 residues. Germline V gives CDR1 SGHTA, CDR2 FQGTGA. J gave up 5 bases and V 4 bases, and 2 bases lay outside the gene matches.

The chain is built from TRBV6-6 and TRBJ2-7; TRBD1 aligns across 11 bases. With 3 bases clipped from V and 4 bases from J, the junction kept 5 bases outside the gene matches. The CDR3 is 15 residues long. Germline V lookup: CDR1 MNHNY, CDR2 SVGAGI (reference sequence). The CDR3 nucleotides read TGTGCCAGCAGTTATGTGGGACAGGGGGAGTACGAGCAGTACTTC. Protein: CASSYVGQGEYEQYF.

This chain joins TRBV27 and TRBJ2-5; the match to TRBD2 covers 10 bases. J lost 3 bases, V lost 6 bases, and 7 bases had no gene match. Germline V CDR1 and CDR2: MNHEY, SMNVEV (reference sequence). This CDR3 has 15 residues. Here the CDR3 DNA reads TGTGCCAGCAGGACTAGCGGGCCGAGGGAAGAGACCCAGTACTTC. Translated, it gives CASRTSGPREETQYF.

The genes are TRBV6-6 and TRBJ2-1; TRBD1 matches at 8 bases. CDR3 length: 16 residues. Trimming cost V 0 bases and J 5 bases; bases outside gene matches: 6. Germline V gene lookup returns CDR1 MNHNY and CDR2 SVGAGI (reference sequence). The CDR3 spells CASSYSAGGAHNEQFF. CDR3 coding DNA: TGTGCCAGCAGTTACTCGGCAGGGGGCGCCCACAATGAGCAGTTCTTC.

The genes are TRBV7-9 and TRBJ2-3; perhaps TRBD2 as D (6 bases). The germline gives CDR1 SEHNR, CDR2 FQNEAQ (reference sequence). The V and J ends lost 1 base and 0 bases respectively, with 14 bases between them. The CDR3 sequence is 17 residues long. CDR3 DNA sequence: TGTGCCAGCAGCTTAGGCGGTTTCGGGAGTAGCACAGATACGCAGTATTTT. It encodes CASSLGGFGSSTDTQYF.

The V and J genes are TRBV21-1 and TRBJ1-1; the table gives TRBD1 as D, unverified against the DNA. TRBV21-1 is labeled a pseudogene. CDR3 size: 15 residues. CDR3 amino acids: CASTIKYRGNTEAFF. The DNA for the CDR3 is TGTGCCAGCACCATTAAATACAGGGGGAACACTGAAGCTTTCTTT.

The chain employs TRBV5-8 and TRBJ1-6; D is perhaps TRBD1 (6 bases). CDR3 size: 13 residues. Germline V gene data show CDR1 as SGHTS and CDR2 as YDEGEE. The germline V and J ends were trimmed by 6 bases and 8 bases, with 12 bases remaining between them. DNA for the CDR3: TGTGCCAGCATCCCTCGACAGGATTCACCCCTCCACTTT. It is translated as CASIPRQDSPLHF.

This sequence joins TRBV5-1 and TRBJ2-2; a weak D match, TRBD1 (6 bases). This CDR3 is 14 amino acids long. Germline values: CDR1 SGHRS, CDR2 YFSETQ. V lost 4 bases to trimming and J lost 6 bases, with 13 bases between them. Here the CDR3 DNA reads TGCGCCAGCAGCCCTGACAGGAAGGCCGGGGAGCTGTTTTTT. This gives the protein CASSPDRKAGELFF.

The chain joins TRBV5-1 to TRBJ2-5, with a tentative D call TRBD1 (6 bases). The V gene's germline CDR1 is SGHRS and CDR2 YFSETQ. The CDR3 spans 14 residues. With 4 bases removed from V and 5 bases from J, the gap between germline ends came to 15 bases. Written as DNA, the CDR3 is TGCGCCAGCAGCCGCCCTGGGGGCGGTGAGACCCAGTACTTC. This gives the protein CASSRPGGGETQYF.

This clone was seen a few times. Written as DNA, the CDR3 is TGTGCCAGCAGTTTTGGAAGACACCCCACCGGGGAGCTGTTTTTT. Protein product: CASSFGRHPTGELFF. The J gene is TRBJ2-2, the V gene TRBV27; no clear D. The CDR3 spans 15 residues. Trimming took 3 bases from V and 4 from J, leaving 12 bases between them. The germline gives CDR1 MNHEY, CDR2 SMNVEV (reference sequence).

The V call is TRBV7-2, the J call TRBJ1-3, with D possibly TRBD1 on 5 matching bases. Deletions cut 5 bases from V and 9 bases from J, with 14 bases between. From germline, CDR1 is SGHTA and CDR2 FQGNSA. The CDR3 covers 13 residues. The CDR3 loop is CASSPGGVGTIYF. CDR3 nucleotides: TGTGCCAGCAGCCCCGGGGGGGTTGGCACCATATATTTT.

The rearrangement links TRBV2 to TRBJ1-6; D possibly corresponds to TRBD1 (5 bases). V gave up 8 bases and J gave up 4 bases, with 9 bases separating them. This CDR3 has 13 amino acids. Germline values: CDR1 SNHLY, CDR2 FYNNEI. The CDR3 spells CASGADYNSPLHF. The CDR3 nucleotides are TGTGCCAGCGGGGCGGATTATAATTCACCCCTCCACTTT. The full variable domain, completed using reference TRBV2 and TRBJ1-6, is EPEVTQTPSHQVTQMGQEVILRCVPISNHLYFYWYRQILGQKVEFLVSFYNNEISEKSEIFDDQFSVERPDGSNFTLKIRSTKLEDSAMYFCASGADYNSPLHFGNGTRLTVT.

The V call is TRBV7-8, the J call TRBJ2-6, with D maybe TRBD1 (6 bases). The CDR3 is 16 amino acids. The V end lost 4 bases, the J end lost 0 bases, and 10 bases lay between the germline ends. Germline CDR1 is SGHVS and CDR2 is FQNEAQ. CDR3 in DNA: TGTGCCAGCAGCTCCCGGGACAACTCTGGGGCCAACGTCCTGACTTTC. Amino acid sequence: CASSSRDNSGANVLTF.

This chain joins TRBV9 and TRBJ2-2; TRBD1 might be the D (6 bases). V was pared by 5 bases and J by 6 bases, with 17 bases between. CDR1 SGDLS and CDR2 YYNGEE come from the germline V gene. The CDR3 is 15 amino acids. DNA of the CDR3: TGTGCCAGCAGGGGTCCCCAACAGGGCCCCGGGGAGCTGTTTTTT. It translates to CASRGPQQGPGELFF.

The rearrangement links TRBV27 to TRBJ2-6, with 7 bases matching TRBD1. The germline CDR1 and CDR2 sequences are MNHEY and SMNVEV (reference sequence). The CDR3 is 15 residues long. With 6 bases clipped from V and 2 bases from J, the junction kept 4 bases outside the gene matches. CDR3 coding DNA: TGTGCCAGCAGGTTTGACAGGGCTGGGGCCAACGTCCTGACTTTC. Translated: CASRFDRAGANVLTF.

V is TRBV28 and J is TRBJ1-2; D uncertain. Looked up from germline, CDR1 is MDHEN and CDR2 is SYDVKM. V lost 4 bases, J lost 1 base, and 7 bases lay in between. The CDR3 has 13 amino acids. CDR3 nucleotides: TGTGCCAGCAGTTGGGAGGGTAACTATGGCTACACCTTC. Translated, it gives CASSWEGNYGYTF.

This chain connects TRBV9 to TRBJ2-1; 13 bases map to TRBD2. Germline V gives CDR1 SGDLS, CDR2 YYNGEE. The CDR3 has 16 residues. V shed 4 bases and J 4 bases; nucleotides not matched to a gene: 5. The CDR3, as DNA: TGTGCCAGCAGCACCGGGACTAGCGGGGTTTACAATGAGCAGTTCTTC. This translates into CASSTGTSGVYNEQFF.

The V call is TRBV19, the J call TRBJ1-2; 8 nucleotides agree with TRBD1. Germline V gives CDR1 LNHDA, CDR2 SQIVND (reference sequence). The CDR3 covers 15 residues. The V gene end was trimmed by 7 bases and the J gene end by 0 bases; junction bases not matched to a gene: 7. The CDR3 sequence: CASTHAGGSNYGYTF. The CDR3 DNA follows: TGTGCCAGTACGCACGCAGGGGGCTCTAACTATGGCTACACCTTC.

This chain connects TRBV5-5 to TRBJ1-5; 11 positions match TRBD1. V dropped 4 bases and J dropped 9; count of bases not matched to a gene: 12. There are 16 residues in the CDR3. CDR1 SGHKS and CDR2 YYEKEE come from the germline V gene (reference sequence). CDR3 sequence: CASSRSGTGGFWPQHF. The CDR3 region has the DNA TGTGCCAGCAGCCGCTCCGGGACAGGGGGTTTTTGGCCCCAGCATTTT.